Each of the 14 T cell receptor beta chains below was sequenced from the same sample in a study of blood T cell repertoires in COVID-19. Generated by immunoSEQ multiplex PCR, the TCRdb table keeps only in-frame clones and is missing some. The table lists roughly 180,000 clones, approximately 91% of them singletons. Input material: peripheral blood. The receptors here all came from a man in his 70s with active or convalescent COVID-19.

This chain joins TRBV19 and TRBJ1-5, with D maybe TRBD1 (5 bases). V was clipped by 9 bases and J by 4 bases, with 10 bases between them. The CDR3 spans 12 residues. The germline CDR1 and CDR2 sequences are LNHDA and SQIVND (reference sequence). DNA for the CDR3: TGTGCCAGCGGACAACCGAATCAGCCCCAGCATTTT. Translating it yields CASGQPNQPQHF.

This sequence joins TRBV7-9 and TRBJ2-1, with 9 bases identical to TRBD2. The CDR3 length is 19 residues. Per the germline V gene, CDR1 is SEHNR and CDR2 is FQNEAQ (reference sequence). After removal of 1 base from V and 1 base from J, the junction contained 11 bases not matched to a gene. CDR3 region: CASSLVWGSGSLSYNEQFF. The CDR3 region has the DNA TGTGCCAGCAGCTTAGTCTGGGGTAGCGGGAGCCTATCCTACAATGAGCAGTTCTTC.

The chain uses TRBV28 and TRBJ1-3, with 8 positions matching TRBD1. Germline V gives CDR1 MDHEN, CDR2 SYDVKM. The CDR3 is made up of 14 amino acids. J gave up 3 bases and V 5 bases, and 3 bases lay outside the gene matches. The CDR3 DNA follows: TGTGCCAGCAGTACACAGGGGGGTGGAAACACCATATATTTT. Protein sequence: CASSTQGGGNTIYF.

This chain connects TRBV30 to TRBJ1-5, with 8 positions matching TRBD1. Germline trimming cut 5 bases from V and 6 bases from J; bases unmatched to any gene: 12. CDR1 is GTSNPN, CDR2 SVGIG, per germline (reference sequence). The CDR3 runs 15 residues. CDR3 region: CAWANPDRDFQPQHF. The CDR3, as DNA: TGTGCCTGGGCAAACCCGGACAGGGATTTTCAGCCCCAGCATTTT.

The CDR3 sequence: CASSLTPREKLFF. Written as DNA, the CDR3 is TGTGCCAGCAGCTTGACACCGAGGGAAAAACTGTTTTTT. The V call is TRBV5-4, the J call TRBJ1-4; D is undetermined. CDR1 SGHNT and CDR2 YYREEE come from the germline V gene (reference sequence). Trimming stripped 1 base from V and 8 bases from J, with 9 bases between. The CDR3 has 13 amino acids.

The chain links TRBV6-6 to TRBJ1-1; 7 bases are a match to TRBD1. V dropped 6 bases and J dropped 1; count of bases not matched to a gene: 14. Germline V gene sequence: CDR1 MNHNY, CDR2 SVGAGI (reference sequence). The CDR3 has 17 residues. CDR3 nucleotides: TGTGCCAGCAGCCGAAGACAGGGTCCTATGGGGAACACTGAAGCTTTCTTT. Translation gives CASSRRQGPMGNTEAFF.

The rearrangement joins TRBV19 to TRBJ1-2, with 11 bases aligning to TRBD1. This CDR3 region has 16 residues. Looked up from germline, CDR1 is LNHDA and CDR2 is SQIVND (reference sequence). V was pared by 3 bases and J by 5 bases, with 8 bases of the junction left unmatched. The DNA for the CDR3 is TGTGCCAGTAGTATCCCGACCGGGACAGGGGGGTATGGCTACACCTTC. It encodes CASSIPTGTGGYGYTF.

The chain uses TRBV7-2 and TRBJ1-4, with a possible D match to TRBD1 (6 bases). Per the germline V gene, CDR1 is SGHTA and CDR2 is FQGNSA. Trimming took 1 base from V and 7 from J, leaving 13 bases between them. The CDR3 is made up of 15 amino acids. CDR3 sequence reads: CASSLGGTLGEKLFF. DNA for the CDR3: TGTGCCAGCAGCTTAGGTGGGACACTCGGTGAAAAACTGTTTTTT.

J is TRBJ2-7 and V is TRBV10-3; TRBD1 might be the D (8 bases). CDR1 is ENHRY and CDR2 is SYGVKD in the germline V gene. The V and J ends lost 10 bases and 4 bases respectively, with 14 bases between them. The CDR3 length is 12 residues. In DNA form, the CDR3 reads TGTGCCACCACAGGGGGGGGTTACGAGCAGTACTTC. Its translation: CATTGGGYEQYF.

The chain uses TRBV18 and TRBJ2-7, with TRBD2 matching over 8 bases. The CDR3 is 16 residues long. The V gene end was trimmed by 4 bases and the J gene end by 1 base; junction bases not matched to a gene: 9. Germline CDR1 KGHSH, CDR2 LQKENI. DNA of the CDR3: TGTGCCAGCTCACGAGGAACGGGGGGGTTATCCTACGAGCAGTACTTC. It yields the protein CASSRGTGGLSYEQYF.

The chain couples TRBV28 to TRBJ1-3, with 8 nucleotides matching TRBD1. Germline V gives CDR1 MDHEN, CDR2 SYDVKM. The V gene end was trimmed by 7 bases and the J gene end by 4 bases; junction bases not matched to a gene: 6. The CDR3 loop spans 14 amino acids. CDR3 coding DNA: TGTGCCAGCACCAGGACAGGGTTAGGAAACACCATATATTTT. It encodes CASTRTGLGNTIYF.

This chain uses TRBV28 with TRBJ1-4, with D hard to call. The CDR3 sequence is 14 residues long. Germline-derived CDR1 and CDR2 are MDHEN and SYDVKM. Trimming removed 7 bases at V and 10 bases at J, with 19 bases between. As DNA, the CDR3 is TGTGCCAGCAACCCACATGGGAGGATCGGAAAACTGTTTTTT. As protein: CASNPHGRIGKLFF.

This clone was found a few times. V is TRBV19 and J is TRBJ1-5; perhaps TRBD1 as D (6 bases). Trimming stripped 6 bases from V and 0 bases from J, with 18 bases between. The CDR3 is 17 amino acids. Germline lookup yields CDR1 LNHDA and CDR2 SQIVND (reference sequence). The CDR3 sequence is CASRTYQQGYSNQPQHF. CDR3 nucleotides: TGTGCCAGTAGGACATACCAACAGGGTTATAGCAATCAGCCCCAGCATTTT.

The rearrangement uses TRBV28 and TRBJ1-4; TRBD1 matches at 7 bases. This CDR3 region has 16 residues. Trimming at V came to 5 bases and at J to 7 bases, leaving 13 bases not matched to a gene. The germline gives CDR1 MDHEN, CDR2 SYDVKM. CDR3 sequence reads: CASSPYRQGWSEKLFF. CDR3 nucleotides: TGTGCCAGCAGTCCTTACCGACAGGGATGGTCTGAAAAACTGTTTTTT.